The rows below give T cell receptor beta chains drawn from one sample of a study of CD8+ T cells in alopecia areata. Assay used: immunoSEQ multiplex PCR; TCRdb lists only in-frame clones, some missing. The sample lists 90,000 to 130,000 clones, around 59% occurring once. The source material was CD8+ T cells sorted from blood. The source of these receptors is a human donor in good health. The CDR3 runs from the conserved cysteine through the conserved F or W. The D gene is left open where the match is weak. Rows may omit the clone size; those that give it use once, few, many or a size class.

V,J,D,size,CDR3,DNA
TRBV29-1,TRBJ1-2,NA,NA,CSVEDGRVSNYGYTF,TGCAGCGTTGAAGATGGGAGGGTTTCTAACTATGGCTACACCTTC
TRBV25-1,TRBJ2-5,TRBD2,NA,CASSEASGGFETQYF,TGTGCCAGCAGTGAAGCTAGCGGGGGGTTCGAGACCCAGTACTTC
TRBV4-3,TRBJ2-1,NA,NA,CASSPGYGGQYNEQFF,TGCGCCAGCAGCCCAGGGTACGGCGGACAGTACAATGAGCAGTTCTTC
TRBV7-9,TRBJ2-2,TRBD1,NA,CASRAGTGWHGELFF,TGTGCCAGCAGAGCCGGGACAGGCTGGCACGGGGAGCTGTTTTTT
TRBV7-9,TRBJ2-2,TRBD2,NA,CASSLTLAGMNTGELFF,TGTGCCAGCAGCTTAACGCTAGCGGGGATGAACACCGGGGAGCTGTTTTTT
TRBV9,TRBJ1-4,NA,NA,CASSVGTLATNEKLFF,TGTGCCAGCAGCGTAGGCACGCTTGCAACTAATGAAAAACTGTTTTTT
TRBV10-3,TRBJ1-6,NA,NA,CAISESRDTRAANSPLHF,TGTGCCATCAGTGAGTCACGGGACACTCGGGCAGCCAATTCACCCCTCCACTTT
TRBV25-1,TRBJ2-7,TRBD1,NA,CASSEPNGTGGIYEQYF,TGTGCCAGCAGTGAACCGAACGGGACAGGGGGGATCTACGAGCAGTACTTC
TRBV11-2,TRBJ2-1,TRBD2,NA,CASSAPGLARNEQFF,TGTGCCAGCAGCGCCCCGGGACTAGCACGCAATGAGCAGTTCTTC
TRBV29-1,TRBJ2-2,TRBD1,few,CSVVGQGDSGGELFF,TGCAGCGTTGTCGGGCAGGGGGATTCGGGCGGGGAGCTGTTTTTT
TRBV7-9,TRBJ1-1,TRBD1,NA,CASRKQGVTEAFF,TGTGCCAGCAGAAAGCAGGGGGTAACTGAAGCTTTCTTT
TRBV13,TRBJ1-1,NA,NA,CASSLEANTEAFF,TGTGCCAGCAGCTTAGAGGCAAACACTGAAGCTTTCTTT
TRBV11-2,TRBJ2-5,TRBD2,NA,CASFGGETQYF,TGTGCAAGCTTCGGGGGGGAGACCCAGTACTTC
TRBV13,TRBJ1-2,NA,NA,CASSFPRDTATF,TGTGCCAGCAGCTTCCCCCGGGACACGGCCACCTTC
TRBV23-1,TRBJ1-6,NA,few,CASSPVDSPLHF,TGCGCCAGCAGCCCCGTCGATTCACCCCTCCACTTT
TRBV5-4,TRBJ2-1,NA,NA,CASSLNSWVEQFF,TGTGCCAGCAGCTTGAACTCATGGGTTGAGCAGTTCTTC
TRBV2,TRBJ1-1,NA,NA,CASTWRPNTEAFF,TGTGCCAGCACATGGCGGCCGAACACTGAAGCTTTCTTT
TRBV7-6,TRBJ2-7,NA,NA,CASSLGTGPDEQYF,TGTGCCAGCAGCTTAGGAACGGGGCCCGACGAGCAGTACTTC
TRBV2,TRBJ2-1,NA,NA,CASVSGNEQFF,TGTGCCAGCGTATCTGGCAATGAGCAGTTCTTC
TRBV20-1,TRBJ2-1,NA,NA,CSACPRDEQFF,TGCAGTGCCTGCCCTCGGGATGAGCAGTTCTTC
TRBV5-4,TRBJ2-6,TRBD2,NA,CASSGAGGSLSGANVLTF,TGTGCCAGCAGCGGAGCGGGGGGGTCCCTCTCTGGGGCCAACGTCCTGACTTTC
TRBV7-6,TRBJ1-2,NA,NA,CASSLADSGNYGYTF,TGTGCCAGCAGCTTAGCGGATTCAGGGAACTATGGCTACACCTTC
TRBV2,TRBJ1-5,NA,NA,CASSDSTGNNQPQHF,TGTGCCAGCAGTGATTCGACAGGAAACAATCAGCCCCAGCATTTT
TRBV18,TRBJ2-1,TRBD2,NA,CASSPPTSGAYNEQFF,TGTGCCAGCTCACCACCGACTAGCGGGGCCTACAATGAGCAGTTCTTC
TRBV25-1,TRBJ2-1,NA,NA,CASSDQGPSGDNEQFF,TGTGCCAGCAGTGATCAGGGGCCTAGCGGAGACAATGAGCAGTTCTTC
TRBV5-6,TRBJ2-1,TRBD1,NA,CASKGDRGILNEQFF,TGTGCCAGCAAAGGGGACAGGGGTATACTCAATGAGCAGTTCTTC
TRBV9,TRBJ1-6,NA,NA,CASSVDSEGNSPLHF,TGTGCCAGCAGCGTAGATAGCGAGGGTAATTCACCCCTCCACTTT
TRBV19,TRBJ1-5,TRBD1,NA,CASSSTGGNQPQHF,TGTGCCAGTAGCAGTACAGGGGGCAATCAGCCCCAGCATTTT
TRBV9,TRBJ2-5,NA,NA,CASSVAVLETQYF,TGTGCCAGCAGCGTAGCTGTTCTTGAGACCCAGTACTTC
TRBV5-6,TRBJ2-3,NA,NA,CASTHGYGTDTQYF,TGTGCCAGCACCCATGGGTACGGCACAGATACGCAGTATTTT
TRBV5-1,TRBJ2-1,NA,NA,CASSAGQSSYNEQFF,TGCGCCAGCAGCGCGGGACAGAGCTCCTACAATGAGCAGTTCTTC
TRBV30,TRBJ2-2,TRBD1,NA,CAWAGQGTNTGELFF,TGTGCCTGGGCTGGACAGGGAACGAACACCGGGGAGCTGTTTTTT
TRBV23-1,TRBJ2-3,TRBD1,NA,CASSQSKGTVSSTDTQYF,TGCGCCAGCAGTCAATCGAAGGGGACAGTCTCTAGCACAGATACGCAGTATTTT
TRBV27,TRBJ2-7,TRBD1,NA,CASTIGGRSGEQYF,TGTGCCAGCACAATAGGGGGCAGGTCTGGCGAGCAGTACTTC
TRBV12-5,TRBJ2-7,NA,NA,CASGDNTYEQYF,TGTGCTAGTGGTGATAACACCTACGAGCAGTACTTC
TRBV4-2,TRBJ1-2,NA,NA,CASSLAGVYGYTF,TGTGCCAGCAGCTTGGCCGGAGTCTATGGCTACACCTTC
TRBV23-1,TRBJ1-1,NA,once,CASSSTRGSEAFF,TGCGCCAGCAGTTCTACCCGGGGCAGTGAAGCTTTCTTT
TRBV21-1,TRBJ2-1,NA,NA,CASRTTGTNTYNEQFF,TGTGCCAGCAGGACAACCGGGACTAACACCTACAATGAGCAGTTCTTC
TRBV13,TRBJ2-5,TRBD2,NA,CASSRGLAGAGSGTQYF,TGTGCCAGCAGCCGAGGCCTAGCGGGGGCTGGGTCTGGGACCCAGTACTTC
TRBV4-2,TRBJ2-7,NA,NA,CASSQDRGYEQYF,TGTGCCAGCAGCCAAGATAGGGGCTACGAGCAGTACTTC
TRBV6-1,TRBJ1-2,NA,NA,CASSKWVVYGYTF,TGTGCCAGCAGTAAGTGGGTAGTGTATGGCTACACCTTC
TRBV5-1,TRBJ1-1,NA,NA,CASQPGRQNTEAFF,TGCGCCAGTCAACCCGGACGGCAGAACACTGAAGCTTTCTTT
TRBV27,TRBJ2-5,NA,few,CASSFGAGPLETQYF,TGTGCCAGCAGTTTCGGCGCGGGGCCTTTAGAGACCCAGTACTTC
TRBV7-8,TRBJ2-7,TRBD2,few,CASSLAAGLATGEQYF,TGTGCCAGCAGCTTAGCTGCGGGACTAGCGACTGGGGAGCAGTACTTC
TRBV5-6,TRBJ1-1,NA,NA,CASSFGEFTEAFF,TGTGCCAGCAGCTTTGGGGAGTTCACTGAAGCTTTCTTT
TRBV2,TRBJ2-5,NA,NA,CASSEGRAAVETQYF,TGTGCCAGCAGTGAAGGCCGGGCCGCGGTAGAGACCCAGTACTTC
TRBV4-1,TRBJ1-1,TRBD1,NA,CASSVDRALNGAFF,TGCGCCAGCAGTGTGGACAGGGCCCTGAATGGGGCTTTCTTT
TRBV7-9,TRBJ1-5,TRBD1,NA,CASSLEGGSNQPQHF,TGTGCCAGCAGCTTAGAAGGGGGCAGCAATCAGCCCCAGCATTTT
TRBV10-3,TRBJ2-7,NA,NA,CAISDEGSSYEQYF,TGTGCCATCAGTGACGAGGGGAGCTCCTACGAGCAGTACTTC
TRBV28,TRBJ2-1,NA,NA,CASSWGYNEQFF,TGTGCCAGCAGTTGGGGCTACAATGAGCAGTTCTTC
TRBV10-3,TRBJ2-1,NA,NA,CAISGGYLHEQFF,TGTGCCATCAGTGGCGGGTACCTCCATGAGCAGTTCTTC
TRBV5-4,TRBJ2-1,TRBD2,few,CASTPRRGGSANEQFF,TGTGCCAGCACTCCGAGACGGGGGGGGTCCGCCAATGAGCAGTTCTTC
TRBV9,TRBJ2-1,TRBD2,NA,CASSFSGGTGNEQFF,TGTGCCAGCAGCTTTAGCGGGGGGACCGGGAATGAGCAGTTCTTC
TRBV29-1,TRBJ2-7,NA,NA,CSVVPSSYEQYF,TGCAGCGTTGTTCCTAGCTCCTACGAGCAGTACTTC
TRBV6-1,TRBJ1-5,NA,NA,CAGGRRVSNQPQHF,TGTGCGGGGGGGCGCCGGGTTAGCAATCAGCCCCAGCATTTT